What follows is one T cell receptor beta chain and its context. This entry is derived from a study of blood T cell repertoires in COVID-19. The wider study: Both acute and convalescent COVID-19 samples were obtained from the United States, Italy and Spain. Sources were T cells, B-cell-depleted T cells, or PBMCs; the material itself was cDNA or gDNA.

Seattle participants joined during active infection and were tracked over time. How the authors handled the data: Estimates of nucleated cell counts were drawn from the amplification of reference gene primers. TCRdb's table, derived via immunoSEQ multiplex PCR, lists solely in-frame clones and lacks some. V and J calls plus clone size are reproduced from that table; the DNA served to infer D and trimming. The data contain 200,000 to 300,000 clones, roughly 86% of them seen just once; the ten biggest clones take up approximately 6%. Between the trimmed V and J ends, which lost 6 bases and 7 bases, there was a span of 10 bases. CDR3 length: 12 amino acids. Germline V lookup: CDR1 MNHNY, CDR2 SVGAGI (reference sequence).

What was sequenced was peripheral blood. This chain uses TRBV6-6 with TRBJ1-3, with D uncertain. The TCR was taken from a woman older than 75 with COVID-19, enrolled during active disease. The CDR3 sequence: CASSLGSNTIYF. CDR3 nucleotides: TGTGCCAGCAGCTTGGGCTCTAACACCATATATTTT.